This T cell receptor (beta chain) comes out of a study of T cells in narcolepsy. Study at large: Donors had narcolepsy type 1 or type 2, or were healthy controls.

By sample fraction, this clone is large. Its antigen remains unknown. Other DNA sequences in the sample encode the same CDR3. The V end was cut by 3 bases, the J end by 4 bases, with 12 bases between. From germline, CDR1 is SQVTM and CDR2 ANQGSEA. The CDR3 runs 13 residues. Sequencing used immunoSEQ multiplex PCR; TCRdb keeps in-frame clones, though not all of them. Among just under 1,500 clones listed, 35% to 45% were seen once. Study-level results: Autoreactive HCRT-specific and TRIB2-specific clonotypes were marked in same-patient CSF-versus-blood CD4+ comparisons. Reportedly, autoreactive clonotypes were serially detected in patients' blood but not controls'.

This sequence was found in a human donor with narcolepsy. The chain is built from TRBV29-1 and TRBJ1-2; tentative D call: TRBD1 (5 bases). Source material: cultured CD8+ T cells from cerebrospinal fluid. CDR3 sequence reads: CSVDFGGTYGYTF. The CDR3 nucleotides read TGCAGCGTTGACTTTGGGGGAACCTATGGCTACACCTTC.